Following are 28 T cell receptor beta chains from one sample sequenced in a study of cytomegalovirus exposure and HLA in healthy donors. This PCR relied on a set of 60 Vbeta primers and 13 Jbeta primers. Method: immunoSEQ multiplex PCR; TCRdb's copy keeps in-frame clones and lacks some. Here the sample spans some 110,000 clones, 65% to 80% being singletons. Sequencing was done on a sample of PBMCs. The source of these receptors is a woman in her forties in good health and CMV-seropositive.

In its sample, this clone was seen a few times. The rearrangement uses TRBV6-7 and TRBJ2-7; TRBD2 matches at 7 bases. TRBV6-7 counts as an open reading frame of uncertain function. V trimming: 5 bases; J trimming: 3 bases; junction bases outside the gene matches: 13. The CDR3 runs 16 residues. CDR3 bases: TGTGCCAGCAGTACCCCCCTTCGGGGGAGGGACTACGAGCAGTACTTC. Protein sequence: CASSTPLRGRDYEQYF.

This clone was found once. The V gene is TRBV5-1, the J gene TRBJ2-1; 12 bases are a match to TRBD2. CDR3 length equals 20 residues. CDR1 and CDR2 (germline): SGHRS, YFSETQ. After removal of 0 bases from V and 0 bases from J, the junction contained 10 bases not matched to a gene. CDR3 sequence reads: CASSLAVSSGRASSYNEQFF. The CDR3 bases are TGCGCCAGCAGCTTGGCCGTCTCTAGCGGGAGGGCCAGCTCCTACAATGAGCAGTTCTTC.

This rearrangement joins TRBV5-6 to TRBJ2-5; 8 bases match TRBD2. The CDR3 covers 15 residues. The J segment lost 4 bases and the V segment lost 2 bases, leaving 7 bases of the junction unmatched. The germline gives CDR1 SGHDT, CDR2 YYEEEE. CDR3 loop: CASSFESGGGETQYF. The DNA for the CDR3 is TGTGCCAGCAGCTTCGAGTCGGGAGGGGGAGAGACCCAGTACTTC.

This rearrangement joins TRBV7-6 to TRBJ2-2; 8 nucleotides line up with TRBD1. Germline V gene data show CDR1 as SGHVS and CDR2 as FNYEAQ. Trimming cost V 4 bases and J 5 bases; bases outside gene matches: 9. There are 16 residues in the CDR3. CDR3 protein: CASSSSDREYTGELFF. The DNA of the CDR3 is TGTGCCAGCAGCTCCTCGGACAGGGAGTATACCGGGGAGCTGTTTTTT.

The chain recombines TRBV27 with TRBJ1-6; TRBD1 agrees at 7 bases. The CDR3 has 18 amino acids. Trimming removed 6 bases from V and 0 bases from J; junction bases left unmatched: 11. CDR1 MNHEY and CDR2 SMNVEV come from the germline V gene (reference sequence). In DNA form, the CDR3 reads TGTGCCAGCAGGAAAGGGGGCCAACTGAGCTCCTATAATTCACCCCTCCACTTT. It is translated as CASRKGGQLSSYNSPLHF.

The chain combines TRBV28 with TRBJ1-2, with D tentatively TRBD1 (6 bases). CDR3 length: 16 residues. CDR1 is MDHEN and CDR2 is SYDVKM in the germline V gene. Trimming left V 1 base short and J 5 bases short, with 17 bases between. DNA of the CDR3: TGTGCCAGCAGTTTATTGGGCCAGGGGTTACGGTATGGCTACACCTTC. As protein: CASSLLGQGLRYGYTF.

This chain connects TRBV28 to TRBJ2-7; the D is unclear. The CDR3 sequence is 14 residues long. V shed 3 bases and J shed 3 bases, with 12 bases lying between them. CDR1 MDHEN and CDR2 SYDVKM come from the germline V gene. Here the CDR3 DNA reads TGTGCCAGCAGTTTTTACGGCCGCGGCTACGAGCAGTACTTC. Its translation is CASSFYGRGYEQYF.

This chain links TRBV5-1 with TRBJ2-6; D perhaps matches TRBD2 (6 bases). The CDR3 totals 16 residues. V was cut by 0 bases and J by 2 bases, with 9 bases left in between. From germline, CDR1 is SGHRS and CDR2 YFSETQ. The CDR3 DNA follows: TGCGCCAGCAGCTTGGCCGGGAGCACTGGGGCCAACGTCCTGACTTTC. Protein product: CASSLAGSTGANVLTF.

J is TRBJ2-7 and V is TRBV28, with D perhaps matching TRBD2 (5 bases). Between the trimmed V and J ends, which lost 3 bases and 7 bases, there was a span of 16 bases. Germline V gives CDR1 MDHEN, CDR2 SYDVKM. This CDR3 spans 14 amino acids. The CDR3 DNA follows: TGTGCCAGCAGTTTTGACCCCTCTAGCCGGGAGCAGTACTTC. This encodes CASSFDPSSREQYF.

The chain joins TRBV7-3 to TRBJ2-1, with a tentative D call TRBD2 (5 bases). The V end lost 5 bases, the J end lost 4 bases, and 9 bases lay between the germline ends. The germline CDR1 and CDR2 sequences are SGHTA and FQGTGA. This CDR3 contains 13 residues. Here the CDR3 DNA reads TGTGCCAGCAGCCCAGAGGGTTACAATGAGCAGTTCTTC. Translating gives CASSPEGYNEQFF.

The chain combines TRBV25-1 with TRBJ2-1; 13 bases agree with TRBD2. In germline, CDR1 is MGHDK, CDR2 SYGVNS. The CDR3 runs to 14 residues. V lost 7 bases, J lost 9 bases, and 6 bases stayed unmatched. DNA for the CDR3: TGTGCCAGCACGATAGGACTAGCGGGAGTTGAGCAGTTCTTC. It is translated as CASTIGLAGVEQFF.

This clone has a single count. This sequence joins TRBV7-3 and TRBJ2-7; 11 bases map to TRBD1. CDR1 SGHTA and CDR2 FQGTGA come from the germline V gene. The ends lost 3 bases at V and 4 bases at J; junction bases unmatched: 5. The CDR3 runs 15 residues. CDR3 DNA sequence: TGTGCCAGCAGCTTGGCCGGGACAGGGGGATACGAGCAGTACTTC. Its protein is CASSLAGTGGYEQYF.

The rearrangement joins TRBV5-4 to TRBJ1-1; TRBD1 is a possible D gene (5 bases). The V gene lost 4 bases and the J gene lost 5 bases, with 15 bases spanning the gap. This CDR3 spans 14 amino acids. The germline CDR1 and CDR2 sequences are SGHNT and YYREEE (reference sequence). CDR3 in DNA: TGTGCCAGCAGCAGGGACGTCGGGAGGACTGAAGCTTTCTTT. It translates to CASSRDVGRTEAFF.

Regarding this clone: This CDR3 is also generated by other DNA sequences in the sample. The chain joins TRBV28 to TRBJ2-7; TRBD1 aligns across 10 bases. V trimming: 6 bases; J trimming: 3 bases; junction bases outside the gene matches: 5. CDR3 length equals 14 residues. CDR1 and CDR2 from the germline V gene are MDHEN and SYDVKM. In nucleotides, the CDR3 is TGTGCCAGCAGAAGGGACAGGGGAGGCTACGAGCAGTACTTC. Its translation is CASRRDRGGYEQYF.

In DNA, the CDR3 is TGTGCCTGTCCCCGGGGGGGACTAGCGGGAGAAACCTACAATGAGCAGTTCTTC. Its translation is CACPRGGLAGETYNEQFF. The rearrangement joins TRBV30 to TRBJ2-1; 14 nucleotides align to TRBD2. From germline, CDR1 is GTSNPN and CDR2 SVGIG (reference sequence). Unmatched junction bases numbered 12, after V lost 6 bases and J lost 2 bases. The CDR3 is 18 residues long.

V gene TRBV9 combines with J gene TRBJ2-2; the D is unclear. Looked up from germline, CDR1 is SGDLS and CDR2 is YYNGEE. Trimming cost V 2 bases and J 0 bases, with 5 bases left between them. The CDR3 length is 14 residues. CDR3 DNA sequence: TGTGCCAGCAGCGTGTCGGCGAACACCGGGGAGCTGTTTTTT. It encodes CASSVSANTGELFF.

This clone was found once. The rearrangement uses TRBV27 and TRBJ2-5, with a possible D match to TRBD1 (5 bases). CDR1 is MNHEY and CDR2 is SMNVEV in the germline V gene (reference sequence). CDR3 length: 12 residues. Trimming took off 3 bases at V and 7 bases at J, with 9 bases between the two ends. CDR3 nucleotide sequence: TGTGCCAGCAGTTTCTTCCAGGGGACCCAGTACTTC. Translation: CASSFFQGTQYF.

This clone has a handful of counts. The gene calls are TRBV6-6 and TRBJ2-7, with 9 bases lining up with TRBD2. In germline, CDR1 is MNHNY, CDR2 SVGAGI (reference sequence). Trimming cost V 7 bases and J 0 bases; bases outside gene matches: 7. This CDR3 contains 15 residues. The CDR3 nucleotides are TGTGCCAGCACACTACTAGCGGGTAACTCCTACGAGCAGTACTTC. This translates into CASTLLAGNSYEQYF.

CDR3 DNA: TGTGCCATCAGTGAACATGGGGGGAGTGAAAAACTGTTTTTT. It translates to CAISEHGGSEKLFF. The genes are TRBV10-3 and TRBJ1-4, with D perhaps TRBD1 (5 bases). Trimming took off 3 bases at V and 7 bases at J, with 12 bases between the two ends. CDR3 length: 14 residues. From germline, CDR1 is ENHRY and CDR2 SYGVKD.

The chain uses TRBV6-7 and TRBJ1-6, with 10 positions matching TRBD1. TRBV6-7 is given ORF status, its function remaining uncertain. The CDR3 loop spans 15 amino acids. V trimming: 4 bases; J trimming: 7 bases; junction bases outside the gene matches: 4. The CDR3: CASSCDRGRNSPLHF. The CDR3 DNA follows: TGTGCCAGCAGTTGCGACAGGGGGCGGAATTCACCCCTCCACTTT.

This clone was counted once. The chain recombines TRBV6-6 with TRBJ2-7; 8 bases fit TRBD1. The CDR3 consists of 14 residues. Germline CDR1 MNHNY, CDR2 SVGAGI (reference sequence). With 5 bases clipped from V and 7 bases from J, the junction kept 10 bases outside the gene matches. In nucleotides, the CDR3 is TGTGCCAGCAGTCGGCAGGACAGGGATTGGGAGCAGTACTTC. It encodes CASSRQDRDWEQYF.

The chain joins TRBV5-1 to TRBJ1-1; no firm D call. CDR1 SGHRS and CDR2 YFSETQ come from the germline V gene. The CDR3 totals 15 residues. The V end lost 0 bases, the J end lost 0 bases, and 9 bases lay between the germline ends. This CDR3 is CASSLVSVVNTEAFF. The CDR3 region has the DNA TGCGCCAGCAGCTTGGTTTCGGTAGTGAACACTGAAGCTTTCTTT.

The J gene is TRBJ2-1, the V gene TRBV19; weak D call: TRBD1 (6 bases). This CDR3 has 15 amino acids. The V and J ends lost 6 bases and 1 base respectively, with 13 bases between them. The germline V gene encodes CDR1 LNHDA and CDR2 SQIVND (reference sequence). CDR3 loop: CASSLPDSSYNEQFF. CDR3 DNA: TGTGCCAGTAGCCTTCCGGACAGTTCCTACAATGAGCAGTTCTTC. The whole variable domain, remainder taken from reference TRBV19 and TRBJ2-1, is DGGITQSPKYLFRKEGQNVTLSCEQNLNHDAMYWYRQDPGQGLRLIYYSQIVNDFQKGDIAEGYSVSREKKESFPLTVTSAQKNPTAFYLCASSLPDSSYNEQFFGPGTRLTVL.

This clone was observed a handful of times. This chain connects TRBV10-1 to TRBJ2-5; possibly TRBD1 for D (5 bases). The length of the CDR3 is 15 residues. Germline CDR1 reads WNHNN; CDR2 reads SYGVQD (reference sequence). Trimming removed 0 bases at V and 4 bases at J, with 12 bases between. The CDR3 is CASSESKGGAETQYF. The CDR3 DNA is TGCGCCAGCAGTGAGTCGAAGGGTGGGGCAGAGACCCAGTACTTC.

The chain has TRBV7-9 and TRBJ2-7; D possibly corresponds to TRBD2 (7 bases). CDR1 is SEHNR, CDR2 FQNEAQ, per germline (reference sequence). The CDR3 loop spans 17 amino acids. V lost 8 bases and J 2 bases, leaving 25 bases between the germline ends. This CDR3 is CASADPTSGGYPYEQYF. The CDR3 nucleotides read TGTGCCAGCGCGGATCCCACCTCGGGGGGCTATCCCTACGAGCAGTACTTC. The variable domain in full, completed from reference TRBV7-9 and TRBJ2-7, reads DTGVSQNPRHKITKRGQNVTFRCDPISEHNRLYWYRQTLGQGPEFLTYFQNEAQLEKSRLLSDRFSAERPKGSFSTLEIQRTEQGDSAMYLCASADPTSGGYPYEQYFGPGTRLTVT.

The chain uses TRBV5-4 and TRBJ1-2; TRBD1 matches 8 bases. The CDR3 consists of 14 residues. Germline V gene sequence: CDR1 SGHNT, CDR2 YYREEE (reference sequence). V lost 4 bases, J lost 8 bases, and 10 bases stayed unmatched. CDR3 region: CASSTSDRVQGYTF. The CDR3 DNA reads as TGTGCCAGCAGCACGTCGGACAGGGTTCAGGGCTACACCTTC.

The CDR3 DNA follows: TGTGCCAGCAGTCAACTAGCGGGAGGCACCGGGGAGCTGTTTTTT. Protein: CASSQLAGGTGELFF. The chain has TRBV28 and TRBJ2-2, with 12 bases fitting TRBD2. This CDR3 has 15 residues. CDR1 and CDR2 (germline): MDHEN, SYDVKM. Unmatched junction bases numbered 2, after V lost 5 bases and J lost 4 bases.

The CDR3 nucleotides read TGTGCCAGCAGCTTGGCGAGTAGAGATACGCAGTATTTT. This codes for CASSLASRDTQYF. The gene calls are TRBV5-4 and TRBJ2-3; D call uncertain. Trimming pared 0 bases from V and 5 bases from J, leaving 7 bases between. The CDR3 sequence is 13 residues long. CDR1 is SGHNT and CDR2 is YYREEE in the germline V gene (reference sequence).